The clone carrying this TCR beta chain showed up just once. The CDR3 extends over 15 amino acids. The germline V and J ends were trimmed by 5 bases and 0 bases, with 14 bases remaining between them. CDR1 is MNHEY, CDR2 SMNVEV, per germline (reference sequence). Profiled with immunoSEQ multiplex PCR; TCRdb holds only in-frame clones, not every one. The sample contains about 710,000 clones, more than 75% of which appear only once. The sample is drawn from a study of shared T cell receptors in the human thymus. The sample was also reused in another study, on human thymus T cells.

This TCR was recovered from a boy under two years old with a congenital heart defect. The gene calls are TRBV27 and TRBJ2-7; weak D call: TRBD2 (6 bases). The sequencing input was thymocytes. The CDR3 loop is CASSPRVGSSYEQYF. The CDR3 DNA is TGTGCCAGCAGTCCGCGGGTCGGGAGCTCCTACGAGCAGTACTTC.